This TCR beta chain is from a study of OX40 agonist ivuxolimab in advanced cancers. On the study more broadly: Patients were dosed intravenously with ivuxolimab at 0.01 to 10 mg/kg every 2 weeks. Study results and caveats: In general, CD8+ T cells held more expanded clones than CD4+ did, on average. Researchers did not establish what antigens the expanded peripheral T cells target.

A note on this clone: Its matching antigen is unknown.

Assay: immunoSEQ multiplex PCR; the TCRdb copy retains only in-frame clones and omits some. The sample comprises approximately 91,000 clones, roughly 87% of which are singletons, and about 0.33% rests with the top ten. Trimming stripped 11 bases from V and 9 bases from J, with 8 bases between. This CDR3 has 10 residues. Germline CDR1 reads MNHNY; CDR2 reads SVGAGI (reference sequence). The sequence came from an adult with an advanced solid tumor such as melanoma, head and neck, liver or kidney cancer. The chain couples TRBV6-6 to TRBJ1-6; D remains ambiguous. This sample comprised CD4+ or CD8+ T cells sorted from blood, obtained in a trial of the OX40 agonist ivuxolimab. DNA for the CDR3: TGTGCCGTAGGGCTTTCACCCCTCCACTTT. Translating it yields CAVGLSPLHF.